This T cell receptor (beta chain) was identified in a study of Ad26.COV2.S vaccination and SARS-CoV-2 variants. Only in-frame clones appear in the TCRdb table, and some are missing; sequencing was by immunoSEQ multiplex PCR. The repertoire holds around 350,000 clones, with about 90% as singletons. With V trimmed by 6 bases and J by 8 bases, 8 bases remained unmatched. This CDR3 comprises 13 residues. Germline assignment: CDR1 LNHDA and CDR2 SQIVND (reference sequence). With regard to this clone: Its specificity is not known.

Notes on the study in general: Vaccine and placebo recipients had comparable breadth of non-spike TCRs. Estimates derived from TCR breadth and depth analyses may have underestimated total T cell responses. People given the vaccine had a wider spike-specific TCR breadth than placebo recipients did. Post-vaccination breadth of spike-specific CD8+ and CD4+ T cell responses was reportedly substantial.

This chain uses TRBV19 with TRBJ1-2; 8 positions match TRBD1. Sample: peripheral blood, taken after recovery from COVID-19. This clonotype was sampled from a human donor who had recovered from COVID-19. The CDR3 nucleotides read TGTGCCAGTAGCTTACAGGGGGATGAGGGCTACACCTTC. As protein: CASSLQGDEGYTF. Full variable domain (missing parts from reference TRBV19 and TRBJ1-2): DGGITQSPKYLFRKEGQNVTLSCEQNLNHDAMYWYRQDPGQGLRLIYYSQIVNDFQKGDIAEGYSVSREKKESFPLTVTSAQKNPTAFYLCASSLQGDEGYTFGSGTRLTVV.